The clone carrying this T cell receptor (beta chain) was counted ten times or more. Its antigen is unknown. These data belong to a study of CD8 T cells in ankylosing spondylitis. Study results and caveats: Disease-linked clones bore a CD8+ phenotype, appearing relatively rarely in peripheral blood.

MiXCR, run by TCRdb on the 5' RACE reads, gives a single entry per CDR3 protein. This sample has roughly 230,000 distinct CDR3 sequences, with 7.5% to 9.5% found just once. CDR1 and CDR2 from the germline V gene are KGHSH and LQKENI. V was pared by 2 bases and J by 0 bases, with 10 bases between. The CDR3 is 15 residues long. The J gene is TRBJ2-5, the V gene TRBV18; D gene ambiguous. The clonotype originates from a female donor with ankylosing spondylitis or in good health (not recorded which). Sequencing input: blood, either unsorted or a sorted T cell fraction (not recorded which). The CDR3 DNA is TGTGCCAGCTCACCATATGAAGGGCACCAAGAGACCCAGTACTTC. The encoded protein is CASSPYEGHQETQYF.